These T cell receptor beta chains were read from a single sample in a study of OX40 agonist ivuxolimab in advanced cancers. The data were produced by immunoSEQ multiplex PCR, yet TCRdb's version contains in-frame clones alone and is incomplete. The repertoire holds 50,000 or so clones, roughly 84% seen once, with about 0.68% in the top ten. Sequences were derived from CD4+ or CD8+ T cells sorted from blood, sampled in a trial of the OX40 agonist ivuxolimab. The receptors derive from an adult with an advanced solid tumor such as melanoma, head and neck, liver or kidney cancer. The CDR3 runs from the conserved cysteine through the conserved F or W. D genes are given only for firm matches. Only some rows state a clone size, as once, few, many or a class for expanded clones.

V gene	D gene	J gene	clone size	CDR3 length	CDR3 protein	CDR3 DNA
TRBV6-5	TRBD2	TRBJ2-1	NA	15	CASQTSGNTYNEQFF	TGTGCCAGTCAGACTAGCGGGAACACCTACAATGAGCAGTTCTTC
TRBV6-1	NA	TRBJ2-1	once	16	CASSEALTRAYNEQFF	TGTGCCAGCAGTGAAGCGCTCACAAGGGCCTACAATGAGCAGTTCTTC
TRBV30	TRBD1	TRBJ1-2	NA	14	CASEAGQGGYGYTF	TGTGCCTCCGAGGCGGGACAGGGGGGGTATGGCTACACCTTC
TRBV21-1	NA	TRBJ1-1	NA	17	CASSQAGDRAENTEAFF	TGTGCCAGCAGCCAAGCTGGGGACAGGGCGGAAAACACTGAAGCTTTCTTT
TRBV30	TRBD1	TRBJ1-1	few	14	CAWRGDRGPVEAFF	TGTGCCTGGAGAGGGGACAGGGGGCCGGTTGAAGCTTTCTTT
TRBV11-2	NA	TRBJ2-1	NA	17	CASSLGLASSSYNEQFF	TGTGCCAGCAGCTTAGGGCTAGCGAGCAGCTCCTACAATGAGCAGTTCTTC
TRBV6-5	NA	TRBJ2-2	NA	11	CASSQGGELFF	TGTGCCAGCAGTCAAGGCGGGGAGCTGTTTTTT
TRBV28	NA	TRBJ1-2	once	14	CASLSGGGYYGYTF	TGTGCCAGTCTGTCTGGGGGGGGCTACTATGGCTACACCTTC
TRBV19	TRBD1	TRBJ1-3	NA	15	CASSTTGGAAAGIYF	TGTGCCAGTAGTACCACAGGGGGCGCGGCCGCGGGCATATATTTT
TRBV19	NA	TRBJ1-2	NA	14	CASQGAGQTYGYTF	TGTGCCAGTCAAGGGGCAGGGCAAACATATGGCTACACCTTC
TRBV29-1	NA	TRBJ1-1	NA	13	CSVEWGGYIGAFF	TGCAGCGTTGAATGGGGCGGATATATAGGAGCTTTCTTT
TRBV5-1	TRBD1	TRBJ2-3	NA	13	CASRTGSTDTQYF	TGCGCCAGCAGGACAGGGAGCACAGATACGCAGTATTTT
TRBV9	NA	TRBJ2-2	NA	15	CASSVRDFPTGELFF	TGTGCCAGCAGCGTCCGGGACTTTCCCACCGGGGAGCTGTTTTTT
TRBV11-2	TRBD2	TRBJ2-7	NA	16	CASTRTSGRLSYEQYF	TGTGCCAGCACCAGGACTAGCGGGAGGCTCTCCTACGAGCAGTACTTC
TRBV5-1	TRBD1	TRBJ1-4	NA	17	CASSLSGGSRTNEKLFF	TGCGCCAGCAGCTTGTCAGGGGGGTCAAGGACTAATGAAAAACTGTTTTTT
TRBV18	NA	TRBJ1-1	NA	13	CASSGKVNTEAFF	TGTGCCAGCTCAGGGAAGGTGAACACTGAAGCTTTCTTT
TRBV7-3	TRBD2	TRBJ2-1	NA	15	CASSLTLAEYNEQFF	TGTGCCAGCAGCTTAACCCTAGCGGAGTACAATGAGCAGTTCTTC
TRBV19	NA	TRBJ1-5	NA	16	CASHHPGVSGNQPQHF	TGTGCCAGTCATCATCCGGGGGTGTCGGGCAATCAGCCCCAGCATTTT
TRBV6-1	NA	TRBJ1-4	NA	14	CASRMGDRDEKLFF	TGTGCCAGCAGGATGGGGGACCGGGATGAAAAACTGTTTTTT
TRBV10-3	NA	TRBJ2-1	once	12	CAISSVYNEQFF	TGTGCCATCAGTTCGGTATACAATGAGCAGTTCTTC